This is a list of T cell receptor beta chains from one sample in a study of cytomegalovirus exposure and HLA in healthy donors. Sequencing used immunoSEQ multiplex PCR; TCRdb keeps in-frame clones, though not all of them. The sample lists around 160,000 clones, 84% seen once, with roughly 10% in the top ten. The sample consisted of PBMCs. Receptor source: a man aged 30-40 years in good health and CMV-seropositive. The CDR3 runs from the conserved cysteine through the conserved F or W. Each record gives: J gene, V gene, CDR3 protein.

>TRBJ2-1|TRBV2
CASRYRGMYNEQFF
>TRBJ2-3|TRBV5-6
CASSWRLDEQYF
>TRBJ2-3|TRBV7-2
CASSYGTSGPRNTQYF
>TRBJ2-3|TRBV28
CASSLGSGGAEDTQYF
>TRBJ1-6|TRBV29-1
CAYDRYLYNSPLHF
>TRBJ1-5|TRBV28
CASSLWVQGNQAQHF
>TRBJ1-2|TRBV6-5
CASSRDRTHGYTF
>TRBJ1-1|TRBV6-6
CATYPRGNTEAFF
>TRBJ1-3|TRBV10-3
CAISESVQEISGNTIYF
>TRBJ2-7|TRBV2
CASRQRGEQYF
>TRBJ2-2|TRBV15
CATSRAQGARSGELFF
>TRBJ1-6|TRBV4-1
CASSQDQRGGNSPLHF
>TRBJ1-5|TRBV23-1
CASSKPMNHQPQHF
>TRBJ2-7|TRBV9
CASSVAPGTSGNYEQYF
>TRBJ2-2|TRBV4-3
CASSPIGRGNTGELFF
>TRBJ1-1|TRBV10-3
CAISDRGNTEAFF
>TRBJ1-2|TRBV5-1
CASTEQGTYGYTF
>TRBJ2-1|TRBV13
CASTYQSESSYNEQFF